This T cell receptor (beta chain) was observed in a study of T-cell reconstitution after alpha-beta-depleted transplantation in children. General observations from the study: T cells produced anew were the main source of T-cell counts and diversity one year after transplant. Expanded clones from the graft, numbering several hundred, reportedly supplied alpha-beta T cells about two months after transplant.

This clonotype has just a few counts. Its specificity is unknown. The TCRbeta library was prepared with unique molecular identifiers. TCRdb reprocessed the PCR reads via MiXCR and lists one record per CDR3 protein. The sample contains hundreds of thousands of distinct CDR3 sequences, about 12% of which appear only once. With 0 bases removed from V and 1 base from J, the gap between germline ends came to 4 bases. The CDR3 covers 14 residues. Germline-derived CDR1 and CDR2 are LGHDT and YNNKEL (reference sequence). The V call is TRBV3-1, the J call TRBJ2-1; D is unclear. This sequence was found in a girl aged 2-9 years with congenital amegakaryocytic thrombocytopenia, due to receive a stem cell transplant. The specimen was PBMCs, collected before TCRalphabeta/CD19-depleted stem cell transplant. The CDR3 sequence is CASSQDGSYNEQFF. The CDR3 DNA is TGTGCCAGCAGCCAAGACGGGTCCTACAATGAGCAGTTCTTC.